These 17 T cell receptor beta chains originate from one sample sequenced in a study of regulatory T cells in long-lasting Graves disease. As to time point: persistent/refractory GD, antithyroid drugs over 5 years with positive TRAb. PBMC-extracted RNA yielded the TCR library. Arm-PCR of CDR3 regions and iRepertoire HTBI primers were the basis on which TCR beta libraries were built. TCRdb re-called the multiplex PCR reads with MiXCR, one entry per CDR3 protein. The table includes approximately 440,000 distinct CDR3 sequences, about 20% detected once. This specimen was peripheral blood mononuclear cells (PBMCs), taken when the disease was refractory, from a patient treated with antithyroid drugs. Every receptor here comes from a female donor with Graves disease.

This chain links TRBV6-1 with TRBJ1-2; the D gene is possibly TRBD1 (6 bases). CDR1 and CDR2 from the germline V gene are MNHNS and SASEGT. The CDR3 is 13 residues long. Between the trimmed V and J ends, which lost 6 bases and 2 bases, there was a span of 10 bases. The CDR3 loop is CASSDRLNYGYTF. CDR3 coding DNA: TGTGCCAGCAGCGACAGGCTGAACTATGGCTACACCTTC.

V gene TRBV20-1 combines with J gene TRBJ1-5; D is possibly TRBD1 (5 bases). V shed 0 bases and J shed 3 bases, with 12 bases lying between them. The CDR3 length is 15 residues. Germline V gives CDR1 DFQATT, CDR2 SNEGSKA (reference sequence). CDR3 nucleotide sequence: TGCAGTGCTAGAGATGAGAGGGGAGTCAATCAGCCCCAGCATTTT. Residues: CSARDERGVNQPQHF.

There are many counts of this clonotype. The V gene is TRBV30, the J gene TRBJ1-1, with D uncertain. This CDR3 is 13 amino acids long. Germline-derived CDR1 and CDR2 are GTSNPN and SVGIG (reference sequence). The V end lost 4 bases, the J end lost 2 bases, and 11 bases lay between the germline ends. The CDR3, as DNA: TGTGCCTGGAACCGGCGATTCAACACTGAAGCTTTCTTT. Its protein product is CAWNRRFNTEAFF.

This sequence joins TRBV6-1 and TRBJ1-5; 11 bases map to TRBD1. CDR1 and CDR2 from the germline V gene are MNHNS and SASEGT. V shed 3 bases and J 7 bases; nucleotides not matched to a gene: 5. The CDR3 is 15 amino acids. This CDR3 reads CASSEQGTGGQPQHF. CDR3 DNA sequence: TGTGCCAGCAGTGAGCAAGGGACAGGGGGACAGCCCCAGCATTTT.

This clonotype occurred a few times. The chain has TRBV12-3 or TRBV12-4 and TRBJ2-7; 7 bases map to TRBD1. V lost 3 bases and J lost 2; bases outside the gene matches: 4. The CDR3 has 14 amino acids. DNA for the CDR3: TGTGCCAGCAGTTTCGGGACAGCGACCTACGAGCAGTACTTC. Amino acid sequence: CASSFGTATYEQYF.

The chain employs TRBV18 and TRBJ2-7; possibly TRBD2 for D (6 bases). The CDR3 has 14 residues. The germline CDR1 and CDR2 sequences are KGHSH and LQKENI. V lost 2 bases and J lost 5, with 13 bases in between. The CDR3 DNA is TGTGCCAGCTCACCATGGCTAGGAGGGGACGAGCAGTACTTC. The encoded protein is CASSPWLGGDEQYF.

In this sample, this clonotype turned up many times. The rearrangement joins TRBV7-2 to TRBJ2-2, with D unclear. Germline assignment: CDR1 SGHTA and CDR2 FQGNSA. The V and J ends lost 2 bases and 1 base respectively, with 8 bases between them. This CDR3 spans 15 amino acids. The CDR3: CASSLYAGNTGELFF. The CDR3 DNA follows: TGTGCCAGCAGCTTATATGCAGGGAACACCGGGGAGCTGTTTTTT.

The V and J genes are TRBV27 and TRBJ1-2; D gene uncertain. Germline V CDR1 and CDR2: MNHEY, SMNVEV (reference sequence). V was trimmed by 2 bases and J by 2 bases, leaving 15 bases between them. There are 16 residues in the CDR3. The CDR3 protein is CASSLQPPQLNYGYTF. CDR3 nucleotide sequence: TGTGCCAGCAGTTTACAGCCTCCACAGCTCAACTATGGCTACACCTTC.

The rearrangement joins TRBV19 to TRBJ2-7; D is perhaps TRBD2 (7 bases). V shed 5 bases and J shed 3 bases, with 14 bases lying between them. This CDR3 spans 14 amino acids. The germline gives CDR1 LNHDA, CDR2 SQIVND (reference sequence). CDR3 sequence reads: CASSPGGVGYEQYF. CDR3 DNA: TGTGCCAGTAGTCCGGGGGGCGTGGGCTACGAGCAGTACTTC.

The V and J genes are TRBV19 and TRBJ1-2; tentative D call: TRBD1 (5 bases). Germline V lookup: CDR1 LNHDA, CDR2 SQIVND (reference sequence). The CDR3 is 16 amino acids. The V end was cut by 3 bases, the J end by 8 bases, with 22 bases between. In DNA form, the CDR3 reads TGTGCCAGTAGTATCCGGTTTTGGCAACAGGAGGACGGCTACACCTTC. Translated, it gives CASSIRFWQQEDGYTF.

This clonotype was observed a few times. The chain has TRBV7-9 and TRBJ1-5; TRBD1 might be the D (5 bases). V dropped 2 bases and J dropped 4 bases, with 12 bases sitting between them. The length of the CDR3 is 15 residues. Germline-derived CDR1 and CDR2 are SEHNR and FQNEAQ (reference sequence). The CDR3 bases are TGTGCCAGCAGCTTACTAGGGGATGGGAATCAGCCCCAGCATTTT. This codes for CASSLLGDGNQPQHF.

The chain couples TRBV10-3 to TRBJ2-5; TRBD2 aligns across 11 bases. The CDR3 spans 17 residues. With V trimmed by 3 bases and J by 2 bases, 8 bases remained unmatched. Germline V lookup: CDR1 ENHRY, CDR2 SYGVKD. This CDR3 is CAISEGSGRARQETQYF. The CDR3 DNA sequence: TGTGCCATCAGTGAAGGTAGCGGGAGGGCCCGGCAAGAGACCCAGTACTTC.

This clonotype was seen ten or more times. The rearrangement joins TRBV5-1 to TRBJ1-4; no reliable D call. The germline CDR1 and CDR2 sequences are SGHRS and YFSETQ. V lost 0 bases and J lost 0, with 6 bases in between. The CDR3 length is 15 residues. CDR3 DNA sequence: TGCGCCAGCAGCTTGGGTTCAGCAACTAATGAAAAACTGTTTTTT. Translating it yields CASSLGSATNEKLFF.

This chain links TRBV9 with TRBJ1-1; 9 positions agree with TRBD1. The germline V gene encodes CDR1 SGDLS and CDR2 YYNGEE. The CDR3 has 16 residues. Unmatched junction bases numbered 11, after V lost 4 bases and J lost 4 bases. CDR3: CASSPRDREKGTEAFF. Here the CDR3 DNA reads TGTGCCAGCAGCCCTCGGGACAGGGAAAAGGGCACTGAAGCTTTCTTT.

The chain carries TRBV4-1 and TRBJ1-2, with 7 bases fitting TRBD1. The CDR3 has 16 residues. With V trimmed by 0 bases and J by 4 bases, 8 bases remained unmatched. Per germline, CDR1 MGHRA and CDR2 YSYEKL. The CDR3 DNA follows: TGCGCCAGCAGCCAAGAGGGGACAGAAAAGTTCTATGGCTACACCTTC. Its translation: CASSQEGTEKFYGYTF.

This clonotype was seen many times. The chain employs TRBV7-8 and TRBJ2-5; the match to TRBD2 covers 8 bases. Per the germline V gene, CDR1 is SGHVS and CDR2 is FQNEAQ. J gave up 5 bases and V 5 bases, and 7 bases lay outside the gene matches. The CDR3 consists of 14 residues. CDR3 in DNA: TGTGCCAGCAGCCCCGGCGGGAGGAGGGAGACCCAGTACTTC. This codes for CASSPGGRRETQYF.

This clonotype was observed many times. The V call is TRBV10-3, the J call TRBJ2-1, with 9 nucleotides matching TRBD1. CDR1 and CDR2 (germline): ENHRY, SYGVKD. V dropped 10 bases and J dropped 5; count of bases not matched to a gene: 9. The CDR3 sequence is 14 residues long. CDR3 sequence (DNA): TGTGCCACTCTACCGGGACAGGGTCACAATGAGCAGTTCTTC. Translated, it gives CATLPGQGHNEQFF.